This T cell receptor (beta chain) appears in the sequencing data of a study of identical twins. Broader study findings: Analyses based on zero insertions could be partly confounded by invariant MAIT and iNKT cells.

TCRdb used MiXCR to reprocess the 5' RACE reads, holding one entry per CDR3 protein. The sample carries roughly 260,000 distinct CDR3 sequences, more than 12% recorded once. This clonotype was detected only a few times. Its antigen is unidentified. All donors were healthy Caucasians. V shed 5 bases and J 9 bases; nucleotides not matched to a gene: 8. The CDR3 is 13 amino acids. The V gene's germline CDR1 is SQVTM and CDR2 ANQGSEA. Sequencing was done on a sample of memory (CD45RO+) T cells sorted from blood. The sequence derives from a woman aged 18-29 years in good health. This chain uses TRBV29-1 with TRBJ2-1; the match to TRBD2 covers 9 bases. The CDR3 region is CSVRSLAGSEQFF. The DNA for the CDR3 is TGCAGCGTTAGGAGTCTAGCGGGATCTGAGCAGTTCTTC.